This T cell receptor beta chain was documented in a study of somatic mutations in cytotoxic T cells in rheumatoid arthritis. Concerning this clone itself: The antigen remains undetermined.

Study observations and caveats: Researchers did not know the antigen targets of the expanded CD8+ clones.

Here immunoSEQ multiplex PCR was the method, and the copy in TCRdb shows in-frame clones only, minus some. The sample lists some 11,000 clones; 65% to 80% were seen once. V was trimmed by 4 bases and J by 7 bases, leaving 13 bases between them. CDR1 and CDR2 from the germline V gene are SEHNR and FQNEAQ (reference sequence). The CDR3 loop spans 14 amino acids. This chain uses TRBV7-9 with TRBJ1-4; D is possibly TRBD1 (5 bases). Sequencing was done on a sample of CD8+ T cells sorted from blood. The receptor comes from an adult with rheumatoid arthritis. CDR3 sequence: CASSSFWGGEKLFF. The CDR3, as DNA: TGTGCCAGCAGCTCTTTTTGGGGGGGTGAAAAACTGTTTTTT.